The next 28 T cell receptor beta chains were all read from a single sample in a study of shared clonotypes between healthy human individuals. Data came from immunoSEQ multiplex PCR; TCRdb stores just in-frame clones and leaves some out. The table includes 450,000 to 600,000 clones, roughly 78% detected once. Sample: PBMCs. The source of these receptors is a woman aged 40-49 years in good health. Some clones in this sample may be carry-over from other donors' samples.

The table lists this clone with a count of one. A far larger clone is just one base off, so this is likely a read error. The chain uses TRBV7-3 and TRBJ2-2, with 10 positions matching TRBD2. V dropped 5 bases and J dropped 1; count of bases not matched to a gene: 1. The germline gives CDR1 SGHTA, CDR2 FQGTGA. The CDR3 extends over 15 amino acids. CDR3 sequence (DNA): TGTGCCAGCAGCCGGACTAGCGGGAACACCGGGGAGCTGTTTTTT. Translating it yields CASSRTSGNTGELFF.

This chain connects TRBV2 to TRBJ2-7, with a possible D match to TRBD1 (6 bases). This CDR3 comprises 14 residues. Germline V CDR1 and CDR2: SNHLY, FYNNEI. Trimming left V 3 bases short and J 5 bases short, with 14 bases between. CDR3 sequence reads: CASSDGQGKDEQYF. The CDR3 DNA is TGTGCCAGCAGTGATGGCCAGGGGAAGGACGAGCAGTACTTC.

The DNA of the CDR3 is TGTGCCAGCAGTGATAACAGAGGAGGTGAGCAGTTCTTC. It encodes CASSDNRGGEQFF. J is TRBJ2-1 and V is TRBV6-1; D perhaps matches TRBD2 (5 bases). The length of the CDR3 is 13 residues. Trimming stripped 3 bases from V and 9 bases from J, with 12 bases between. Germline assignment: CDR1 MNHNS and CDR2 SASEGT.

The chain carries TRBV5-1 and TRBJ1-3; D not resolved. The germline V and J ends were trimmed by 4 bases and 2 bases, with 10 bases remaining between them. Per the germline V gene, CDR1 is SGHRS and CDR2 is YFSETQ. The CDR3 loop spans 14 amino acids. The chain's CDR3 is CASSTGPTGNTIYF. Written as DNA, the CDR3 is TGCGCCAGCAGCACGGGCCCTACTGGAAACACCATATATTTT. Looking up the rest from reference TRBV5-1 and TRBJ1-3 gives the full variable domain: KAGVTQTPRYLIKTRGQQVTLSCSPISGHRSVSWYQQTPGQGLQFLFEYFSETQRNKGNFPGRFSGRQFSNSRSEMNVSTLELGDSALYLCASSTGPTGNTIYFGEGSWLTVV.

This chain uses TRBV5-1 with TRBJ1-5; D possibly corresponds to TRBD1 (5 bases). Germline values: CDR1 SGHRS, CDR2 YFSETQ. The CDR3 length is 13 residues. V was cut by 0 bases and J by 5 bases, with 6 bases left in between. CDR3 nucleotide sequence: TGCGCCAGCAGCTTGGTGGGGGATCAGCCCCAGCATTTT. As protein: CASSLVGDQPQHF.

The chain couples TRBV7-2 to TRBJ2-7; 12 bases are a match to TRBD2. This CDR3 has 18 amino acids. CDR1 and CDR2 from the germline V gene are SGHTA and FQGNSA. The V segment lost 1 base and the J segment 0 bases; nucleotides outside the gene matches: 7. The CDR3 here is CASSLGSLGLAGSYEQYF. CDR3 in DNA: TGTGCCAGCAGCTTAGGATCCCTGGGACTAGCGGGCTCCTACGAGCAGTACTTC. Drawing the rest from reference TRBV7-2 and TRBJ2-7, the complete variable domain is GAGVSQSPSNKVTEKGKDVELRCDPISGHTALYWYRQSLGQGLEFLIYFQGNSAPDKSGLPSDRFSAERTGGSVSTLTIQRTQQEDSAVYLCASSLGSLGLAGSYEQYFGPGTRLTVT.

The chain employs TRBV6-5 and TRBJ2-4; 7 bases are a match to TRBD2. With 7 bases clipped from V and 5 bases from J, the junction kept 8 bases outside the gene matches. The germline V gene has CDR1 MNHEY and CDR2 SVGAGI. The CDR3 runs to 14 residues. Here the CDR3 DNA reads TGTGCCAGCATGGGGAGGGATCGTCAAAACATTCAGTACTTC. Amino acids: CASMGRDRQNIQYF.

The chain joins TRBV11-2 to TRBJ2-5; possible D gene TRBD1, 5 bases. This CDR3 has 12 amino acids. Deletions cut 3 bases from V and 4 bases from J, with 6 bases between. From germline, CDR1 is SGHAT and CDR2 FQNNGV. CDR3 residues: CASSLGRETQYF. The DNA for the CDR3 is TGTGCCAGCAGCTTGGGGCGAGAGACCCAGTACTTC.

The gene calls are TRBV6-1 and TRBJ2-5; D call uncertain. Germline V gene sequence: CDR1 MNHNS, CDR2 SASEGT. V was shortened by 6 bases and J by 14 bases, with 16 bases between the two germline ends. The CDR3 spans 11 residues. CDR3 sequence reads: CASRETPTAYF. The CDR3 DNA reads TGTGCCAGCAGGGAAACTCCCACCGCCTACTTC.

DNA of the CDR3: TGTGCCAGCAGTATGGGACAGGAAGCTTTCTTT. Its translation: CASSMGQEAFF. The rearrangement joins TRBV27 to TRBJ1-1; TRBD1 aligns across 7 bases. CDR3 length: 11 amino acids. Trimming cost V 5 bases and J 8 bases; bases outside gene matches: 2. Looked up from germline, CDR1 is MNHEY and CDR2 is SMNVEV (reference sequence).

This chain links TRBV2 with TRBJ2-1; D is possibly TRBD1 (6 bases). Germline CDR1 SNHLY, CDR2 FYNNEI. This CDR3 is built from 14 residues. Trimming removed 7 bases at V and 6 bases at J, with 16 bases between. The CDR3 protein is CASIPGVSSNEQFF. CDR3 bases: TGTGCCAGCATACCAGGGGTGTCTTCCAATGAGCAGTTCTTC.

The chain has TRBV7-8 and TRBJ2-4, with TRBD1 identical over 8 bases. Losses at the gene ends were 1 base for V and 1 base for J; bases not matched to a gene: 3. Per the germline V gene, CDR1 is SGHVS and CDR2 is FQNEAQ. This CDR3 spans 16 amino acids. The CDR3 DNA is TGTGCCAGCAGCTTAGGGACAGGGATCGCCAAAAACATTCAGTACTTC. As protein: CASSLGTGIAKNIQYF.

The genes are TRBV5-1 and TRBJ2-5; the D is unclear. The closer fit of TRBJ2-7 to the DNA end suggests the J call may be wrong. This CDR3 has 13 amino acids. Germline CDR1 and CDR2: SGHRS and YFSETQ. CDR3 in amino acids: CASSLEPSGEQYF. The CDR3 DNA reads TGCGCCAGCAGCTTGGAGCCATCCGGCGAGCAGTACTTC.

The chain is built from TRBV11-2 and TRBJ1-3; D possibly corresponds to TRBD1 (5 bases). V was clipped by 5 bases and J by 3 bases, with 8 bases between them. CDR1 is SGHAT, CDR2 FQNNGV, per germline. The CDR3 consists of 13 residues. The CDR3 nucleotides are TGTGCCAGCAGCCCGCAGGGTGGAAACACCATATATTTT. Residues: CASSPQGGNTIYF.

The chain carries TRBV2 and TRBJ1-5, with D possibly being TRBD1 (6 bases). This CDR3 spans 14 amino acids. Germline loops: CDR1 SNHLY, CDR2 FYNNEI. V was shortened by 3 bases and J by 6 bases, with 12 bases between the two germline ends. The CDR3 loop reads CASSDRLQGQPQHF. For the CDR3, the DNA is TGTGCCAGCAGTGACCGACTACAGGGTCAGCCCCAGCATTTT.

This clone was found a few times. This rearrangement joins TRBV19 to TRBJ2-7; a weak D match, TRBD1 (6 bases). V was cut by 6 bases and J by 1 base, with 16 bases left in between. Germline V gene lookup returns CDR1 LNHDA and CDR2 SQIVND (reference sequence). This CDR3 region has 15 residues. The CDR3: CASRGARASSYEQYF. The CDR3 bases are TGTGCCAGTAGGGGGGCCCGGGCCTCATCCTACGAGCAGTACTTC.

J is TRBJ2-7 and V is TRBV10-3; D ambiguous. Trimming took 0 bases from V and 2 from J, leaving 5 bases between them. Looked up from germline, CDR1 is ENHRY and CDR2 is SYGVKD. There are 13 residues in the CDR3. CDR3 region: CAISESTAYEQYF. Written as DNA, the CDR3 is TGTGCCATCAGTGAGTCGACTGCCTACGAGCAGTACTTC.

The chain uses TRBV5-1 and TRBJ2-3; TRBD2 matches at 8 bases. The germline V gene encodes CDR1 SGHRS and CDR2 YFSETQ. Losses at the gene ends were 0 bases for V and 4 bases for J; bases not matched to a gene: 7. CDR3 length: 16 residues. The CDR3 coding sequence is TGCGCCAGCAGCTTGGCCCCAGCGGGAGTAGCAGATACGCAGTATTTT. Translation gives CASSLAPAGVADTQYF.

This clone was observed at least ten times. V usage is TRBV19 and J usage is TRBJ2-1, with a possible D match to TRBD2 (7 bases). Looked up from germline, CDR1 is LNHDA and CDR2 is SQIVND (reference sequence). The CDR3 has 17 amino acids. V gave up 5 bases and J gave up 4 bases, with 21 bases separating them. CDR3 loop: CASSPDLYRGGYNEQFF. Written as DNA, the CDR3 is TGTGCCAGTAGTCCCGACCTGTATAGGGGGGGATACAATGAGCAGTTCTTC.

Written as DNA, the CDR3 is TGCGCCAGCAGCATAACTAGCGTTGGTGGCAATGAGCAGTTCTTC. This sequence encodes CASSITSVGGNEQFF. The rearrangement joins TRBV5-1 to TRBJ2-1, with 7 bases identical to TRBD2. There are 15 residues in the CDR3. CDR1 is SGHRS, CDR2 YFSETQ, per germline. V lost 4 bases and J lost 6; bases outside the gene matches: 10.

The chain joins TRBV7-6 to TRBJ1-5; D gene unclear. This CDR3 is built from 13 residues. V gave up 1 base and J gave up 5 bases, with 6 bases separating them. Germline V lookup: CDR1 SGHVS, CDR2 FNYEAQ. CDR3 sequence reads: CASSLGPDQPQHF. CDR3 in DNA: TGTGCCAGCAGCTTAGGACCGGATCAGCCCCAGCATTTT.

The CDR3: CSVDGGSTDTQYF. In nucleotides, the CDR3 is TGCAGCGTTGACGGGGGTAGCACAGATACGCAGTATTTT. V usage is TRBV29-1 and J usage is TRBJ2-3; weak D call: TRBD2 (6 bases). The germline V gene encodes CDR1 SQVTM and CDR2 ANQGSEA. This CDR3 comprises 13 residues. Between the trimmed V and J ends, which lost 3 bases and 0 bases, there was a span of 7 bases.

This chain uses TRBV30 with TRBJ2-7, with 13 bases identical to TRBD2. CDR3 length: 15 residues. The germline V gene encodes CDR1 GTSNPN and CDR2 SVGIG (reference sequence). V shed 1 base and J 3 bases; nucleotides not matched to a gene: 3. The CDR3: CAWSAGLAGVYEQYF. As DNA, the CDR3 is TGTGCCTGGAGTGCCGGACTAGCGGGAGTCTACGAGCAGTACTTC.

On this clone: Additional DNA sequences in this sample encode the identical CDR3. This chain links TRBV5-1 with TRBJ2-1, with no clear D. The CDR3 runs to 13 residues. Looked up from germline, CDR1 is SGHRS and CDR2 is YFSETQ. V lost 0 bases and J lost 3, with 4 bases in between. CDR3 protein: CASSLDSYNEQFF. DNA of the CDR3: TGCGCCAGCAGCTTGGACAGCTACAATGAGCAGTTCTTC.

This chain joins TRBV19 and TRBJ1-5; TRBD1 might be the D (5 bases). This CDR3 contains 13 residues. V was cut by 3 bases and J by 6 bases, with 9 bases left in between. The germline V gene has CDR1 LNHDA and CDR2 SQIVND (reference sequence). The CDR3 sequence is CASSIFGAQPQHF. The CDR3 DNA sequence: TGTGCCAGTAGTATTTTTGGGGCTCAGCCCCAGCATTTT.

This clone was counted a few times. The chain is built from TRBV5-4 and TRBJ1-1; TRBD1 matches 7 bases. Per germline, CDR1 SGHNT and CDR2 YYREEE (reference sequence). Trimming at V came to 4 bases and at J to 6 bases, leaving 6 bases not matched to a gene. This CDR3 contains 13 residues. CDR3 region: CASSTGTVSEAFF. The CDR3 DNA is TGTGCCAGCAGCACAGGGACAGTCTCTGAAGCTTTCTTT.

The rearrangement joins TRBV5-6 to TRBJ2-1; 7 bases map to TRBD1. Germline V gene data show CDR1 as SGHDT and CDR2 as YYEEEE. V trimming: 1 base; J trimming: 4 bases; junction bases outside the gene matches: 11. This CDR3 comprises 17 residues. In DNA, the CDR3 is TGTGCCAGCAGCTTGCCCCTACAGGGGCATGGGTACAATGAGCAGTTCTTC. This encodes CASSLPLQGHGYNEQFF.

The chain links TRBV7-2 to TRBJ2-7; 8 bases map to TRBD2. This CDR3 has 16 amino acids. Looked up from germline, CDR1 is SGHTA and CDR2 is FQGNSA. The V gene end was trimmed by 2 bases and the J gene end by 7 bases; junction bases not matched to a gene: 13. This CDR3 reads CASSLSGGRPPSEQYF. DNA for the CDR3: TGTGCCAGCAGCTTAAGCGGCGGGAGGCCCCCGTCGGAGCAGTACTTC.